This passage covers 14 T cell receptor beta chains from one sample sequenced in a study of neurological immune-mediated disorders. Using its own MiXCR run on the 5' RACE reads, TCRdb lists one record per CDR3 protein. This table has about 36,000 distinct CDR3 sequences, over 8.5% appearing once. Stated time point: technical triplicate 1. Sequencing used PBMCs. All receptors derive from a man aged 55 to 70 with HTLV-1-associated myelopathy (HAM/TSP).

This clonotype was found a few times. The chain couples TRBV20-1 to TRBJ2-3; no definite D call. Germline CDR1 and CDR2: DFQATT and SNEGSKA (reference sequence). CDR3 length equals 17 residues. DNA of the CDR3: TGCAGCGGTAGAGGCCAGCAGAGATTTTCTAGCACAGATACGCAGTATTTT. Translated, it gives CSGRGQQRFSSTDTQYF.

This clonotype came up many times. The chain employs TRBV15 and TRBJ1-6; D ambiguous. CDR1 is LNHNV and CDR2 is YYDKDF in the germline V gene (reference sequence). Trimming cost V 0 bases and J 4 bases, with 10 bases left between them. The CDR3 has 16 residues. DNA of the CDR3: TGTGCCACCAGCAGAGATACAGCCCGATATAATTCACCCCTCCACTTT. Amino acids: CATSRDTARYNSPLHF.

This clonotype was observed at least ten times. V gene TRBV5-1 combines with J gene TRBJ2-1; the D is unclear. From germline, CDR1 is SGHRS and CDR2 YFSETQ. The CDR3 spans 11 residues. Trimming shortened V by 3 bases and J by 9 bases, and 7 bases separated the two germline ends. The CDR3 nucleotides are TGCGCCAGCAGCTCAGACACTGAGCAGTTCTTC. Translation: CASSSDTEQFF.

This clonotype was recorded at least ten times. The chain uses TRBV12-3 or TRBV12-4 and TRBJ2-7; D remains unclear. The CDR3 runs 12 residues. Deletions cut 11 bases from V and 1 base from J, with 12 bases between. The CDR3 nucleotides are TGTGCCGGAAGGATAGGGTCCTACGAGCAGTACTTC. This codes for CAGRIGSYEQYF.

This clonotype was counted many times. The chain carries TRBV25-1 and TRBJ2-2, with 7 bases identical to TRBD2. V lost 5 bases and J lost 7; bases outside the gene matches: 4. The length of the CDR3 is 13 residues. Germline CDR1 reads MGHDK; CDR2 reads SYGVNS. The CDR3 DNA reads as TGTGCCAGCAGTCCGACTAGCAACGGGGAGCTGTTTTTT. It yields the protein CASSPTSNGELFF.

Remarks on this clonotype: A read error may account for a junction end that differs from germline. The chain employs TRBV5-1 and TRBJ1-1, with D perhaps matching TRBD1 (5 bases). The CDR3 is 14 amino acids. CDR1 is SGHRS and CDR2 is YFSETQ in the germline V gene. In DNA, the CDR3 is TGCGCCAGCAGCTTGGGGGGGATGATCACTGAAGCTTACTTT. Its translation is CASSLGGMITEAYF. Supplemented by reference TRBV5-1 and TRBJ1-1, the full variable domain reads KAGVTQTPRYLIKTRGQQVTLSCSPISGHRSVSWYQQTPGQGLQFLFEYFSETQRNKGNFPGRFSGRQFSNSRSEMNVSTLELGDSALYLCASSLGGMITEAYFGQGTRLTVV.

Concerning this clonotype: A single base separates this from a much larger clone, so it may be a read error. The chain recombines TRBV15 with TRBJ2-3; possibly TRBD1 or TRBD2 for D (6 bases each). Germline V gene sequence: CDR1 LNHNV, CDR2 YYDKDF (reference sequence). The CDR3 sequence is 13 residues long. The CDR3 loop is CDAGGGAVDTRYF. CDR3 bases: TGTGACGCAGGAGGGGGAGCAGTAGATACGCGGTATTTT.

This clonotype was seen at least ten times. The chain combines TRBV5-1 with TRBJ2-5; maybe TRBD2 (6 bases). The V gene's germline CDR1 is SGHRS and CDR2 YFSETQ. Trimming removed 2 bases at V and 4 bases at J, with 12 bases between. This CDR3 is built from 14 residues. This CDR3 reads CASSFPGAGETQYF. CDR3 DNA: TGCGCCAGCAGCTTTCCGGGAGCGGGAGAGACCCAGTACTTC.

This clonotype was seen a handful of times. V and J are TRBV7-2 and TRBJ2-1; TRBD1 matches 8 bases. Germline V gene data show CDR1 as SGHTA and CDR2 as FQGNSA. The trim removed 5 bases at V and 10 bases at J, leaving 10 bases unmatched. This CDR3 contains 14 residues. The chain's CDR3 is CASSSQPSGGEQFF. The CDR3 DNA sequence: TGTGCCAGCAGCAGTCAACCTTCAGGGGGCGAGCAGTTCTTC.

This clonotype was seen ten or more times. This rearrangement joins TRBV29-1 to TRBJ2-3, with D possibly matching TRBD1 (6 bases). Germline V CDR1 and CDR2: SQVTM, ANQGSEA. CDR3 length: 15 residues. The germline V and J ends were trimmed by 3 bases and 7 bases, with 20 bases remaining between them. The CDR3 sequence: CSVDKAAGRGNTQYF. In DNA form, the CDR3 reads TGCAGCGTTGATAAGGCTGCTGGCAGGGGTAATACGCAGTATTTT.

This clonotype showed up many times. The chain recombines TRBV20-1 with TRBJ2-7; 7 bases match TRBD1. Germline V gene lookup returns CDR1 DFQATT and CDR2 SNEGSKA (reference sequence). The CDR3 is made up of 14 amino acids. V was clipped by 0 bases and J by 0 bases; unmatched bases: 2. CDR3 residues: CSARDRDSSYEQYF. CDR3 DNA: TGCAGTGCTAGAGATCGGGACAGCTCCTACGAGCAGTACTTC.

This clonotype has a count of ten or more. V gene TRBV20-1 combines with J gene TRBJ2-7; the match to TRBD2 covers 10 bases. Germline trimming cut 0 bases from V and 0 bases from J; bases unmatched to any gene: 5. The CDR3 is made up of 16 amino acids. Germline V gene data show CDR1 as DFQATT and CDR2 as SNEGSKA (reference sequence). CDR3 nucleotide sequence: TGCAGTGCTAGAGATCGCGTAGCGGGGGGCTCCTACGAGCAGTACTTC. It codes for CSARDRVAGGSYEQYF.

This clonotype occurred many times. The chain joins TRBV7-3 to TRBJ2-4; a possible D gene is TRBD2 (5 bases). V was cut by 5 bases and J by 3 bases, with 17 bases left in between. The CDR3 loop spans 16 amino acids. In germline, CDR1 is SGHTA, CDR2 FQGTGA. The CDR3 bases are TGTGCCAGCAGCCCAAACAGTAGGGAGATCAAAAACATTCAGTACTTC. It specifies CASSPNSREIKNIQYF.

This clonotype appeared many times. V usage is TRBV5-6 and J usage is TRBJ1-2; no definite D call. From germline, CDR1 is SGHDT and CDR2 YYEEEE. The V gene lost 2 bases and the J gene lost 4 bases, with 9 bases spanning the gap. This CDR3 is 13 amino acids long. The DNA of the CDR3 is TGTGCCAGCAGCTTAACGCACAGCTATGGCTACACCTTC. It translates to CASSLTHSYGYTF.